The 27 T cell receptor beta chains below were found in one sample sequenced in a study of graft-versus-host responses after intestinal transplantation. Method: immunoSEQ multiplex PCR; TCRdb's copy keeps in-frame clones and lacks some. The profile covers 25,000 to 30,000 clones, with 85% to 95% appearing a single time and around 0.72% taken by the ten largest. The sample was PBMCs, taken roughly 62 days after intestinal transplant. These receptors originate from a human patient who received an intestinal transplant, so some T cells may come from the graft donor.

The chain combines TRBV6-4 with TRBJ2-1, with D possibly TRBD1 on 7 matching bases. Germline CDR1 reads MRHNA; CDR2 reads SNTAGT. The CDR3 spans 14 residues. Trimming took off 10 bases at V and 4 bases at J, with 17 bases between the two ends. CDR3 nucleotide sequence: TGTGCCACCGCTCAGGAGGGGGCTTACAATGAGCAGTTCTTC. This encodes CATAQEGAYNEQFF.

This clone occurred once. The V call is TRBV28, the J call TRBJ2-3; D remains ambiguous. CDR1 and CDR2 from the germline V gene are MDHEN and SYDVKM. The CDR3 has 13 residues. V lost 5 bases and J lost 5, with 11 bases in between. CDR3 sequence: CASSTQDGDTQYF. CDR3 coding DNA: TGTGCCAGCAGTACCCAAGACGGAGATACGCAGTATTTT.

The chain joins TRBV4-1 to TRBJ1-1; D is ambiguous. This CDR3 has 16 amino acids. V was cut by 0 bases and J by 3 bases, with 14 bases left in between. The germline CDR1 and CDR2 sequences are MGHRA and YSYEKL. CDR3 sequence: CASSQELSTLDTEAFF. The CDR3 DNA follows: TGCGCCAGCAGCCAAGAATTGTCCACATTGGACACTGAAGCTTTCTTT.

The rearrangement joins TRBV5-1 to TRBJ2-7; D may be TRBD2 (5 bases). V gave up 0 bases and J gave up 0 bases, with 19 bases separating them. The CDR3 contains 18 residues. Germline CDR1 SGHRS, CDR2 YFSETQ. CDR3 sequence: CASSLAGMARIRSYEQYF. Here the CDR3 DNA reads TGCGCCAGCAGCTTGGCCGGGATGGCGCGGATCCGCTCCTACGAGCAGTACTTC.

The chain links TRBV7-9 to TRBJ2-2, with 8 bases matching TRBD1. CDR1 is SEHNR and CDR2 is FQNEAQ in the germline V gene (reference sequence). V shed 5 bases, J shed 2 bases, and the junction held 10 bases outside the gene matches. CDR3 length: 17 residues. CDR3 protein: CASSVLPGQVNTGELFF. CDR3 DNA: TGTGCCAGCAGCGTTCTACCGGGACAGGTCAACACCGGGGAGCTGTTTTTT.

A remark on this clone: The sample carries other DNA sequences with the same CDR3. J is TRBJ2-7 and V is TRBV5-6, with D uncertain. Germline CDR1 and CDR2: SGHDT and YYEEEE. The length of the CDR3 is 14 residues. Trimming cost V 0 bases and J 1 base, with 8 bases left between them. In DNA form, the CDR3 reads TGTGCCAGCAGCTTGGAGGGCGTATCCTACGAGCAGTACTTC. Its protein product is CASSLEGVSYEQYF.

This rearrangement joins TRBV4-1 to TRBJ2-2; TRBD2 matches at 12 bases. With 0 bases clipped from V and 3 bases from J, the junction kept 8 bases outside the gene matches. Per germline, CDR1 MGHRA and CDR2 YSYEKL. The CDR3 spans 19 residues. For the CDR3, the DNA is TGCGCCAGCAGCCAAGATCTGCTAGCGGGGGGGCCTTACACCGGGGAGCTGTTTTTT. This encodes CASSQDLLAGGPYTGELFF.

This rearrangement joins TRBV7-9 to TRBJ1-2, with D perhaps matching TRBD1 (5 bases). The V gene's germline CDR1 is SEHNR and CDR2 FQNEAQ (reference sequence). V was cut by 2 bases and J by 6 bases, with 16 bases left in between. The CDR3 contains 15 residues. CDR3 in amino acids: CASSLFLVTDHGYTF. CDR3 coding DNA: TGTGCCAGCAGCTTATTTCTCGTGACAGACCATGGCTACACCTTC.

The chain uses TRBV5-4 and TRBJ1-5; no firm D call. Germline lookup yields CDR1 SGHNT and CDR2 YYREEE (reference sequence). Trimming cost V 4 bases and J 6 bases, with 17 bases left between them. The CDR3 has 15 residues. CDR3 amino acids: CASSPGPPGGQPQHF. CDR3 sequence (DNA): TGTGCCAGCAGCCCGGGCCCCCCAGGAGGTCAGCCCCAGCATTTT.

The rearrangement joins TRBV4-3 to TRBJ2-5; D is ambiguous. The CDR3 spans 15 residues. Germline CDR1 reads LGHNA; CDR2 reads YSLEER. V gave up 1 base and J gave up 0 bases, with 9 bases separating them. This chain's CDR3 is CASSQGGSNQETQYF. The CDR3 DNA follows: TGCGCCAGCAGCCAAGGCGGATCCAACCAAGAGACCCAGTACTTC.

The chain joins TRBV6-1 to TRBJ2-7, with 9 bases that match TRBD2. The V gene end was trimmed by 2 bases and the J gene end by 0 bases; junction bases not matched to a gene: 8. This CDR3 has 17 residues. The V gene's germline CDR1 is MNHNS and CDR2 SASEGT. The CDR3 DNA sequence: TGTGCCAGCAGTGAATCTCTAGCGGGGTCCTCCTCCTACGAGCAGTACTTC. It codes for CASSESLAGSSSYEQYF.

The chain combines TRBV7-2 with TRBJ1-1, with D perhaps TRBD1 (5 bases). This CDR3 spans 16 amino acids. CDR1 is SGHTA and CDR2 is FQGNSA in the germline V gene. Trimming left V 1 base short and J 1 base short, with 13 bases between. DNA for the CDR3: TGTGCCAGCAGCTTAGGCAGGGTTCCGAAGAACACTGAAGCTTTCTTT. It is translated as CASSLGRVPKNTEAFF.

This chain connects TRBV7-6 to TRBJ1-1, with 7 positions matching TRBD1. The ends lost 4 bases at V and 5 bases at J; junction bases unmatched: 4. Germline CDR1 and CDR2: SGHVS and FNYEAQ. The CDR3 has 13 amino acids. The CDR3 bases are TGTGCCAGCAGCTCGCAGGGGGGGACTGAAGCTTTCTTT. It is translated as CASSSQGGTEAFF.

This clone was counted a few times. CDR3 in amino acids: CASSLNSGNTIYF. DNA of the CDR3: TGTGCCAGCAGTTTAAACTCGGGAAACACCATATATTTT. V and J are TRBV6-5 and TRBJ1-3; D is unresolved. The CDR3 runs to 13 residues. Deletions cut 4 bases from V and 4 bases from J, with 8 bases between. Per germline, CDR1 MNHEY and CDR2 SVGAGI.

V and J are TRBV30 and TRBJ2-1; the D is unclear. Germline CDR1 and CDR2: GTSNPN and SVGIG (reference sequence). The CDR3 is 13 residues long. V was shortened by 3 bases and J by 1 base, with 7 bases between the two germline ends. The CDR3 DNA is TGTGCCTGGAGCTCGGTTTCCTACAATGAGCAGTTCTTC. This gives the protein CAWSSVSYNEQFF.

The rearrangement uses TRBV10-3 and TRBJ2-1; D not resolved. The CDR3 sequence is 12 residues long. Germline CDR1 reads ENHRY; CDR2 reads SYGVKD. Between the trimmed V and J ends, which lost 2 bases and 5 bases, there was a span of 4 bases. In DNA form, the CDR3 reads TGTGCCATCAGTGAGGCTGACAATGAGCAGTTCTTC. Translated: CAISEADNEQFF.

The chain recombines TRBV7-3 with TRBJ2-5; 14 nucleotides align to TRBD2. Germline CDR1 and CDR2: SGHTA and FQGTGA. This CDR3 spans 16 amino acids. The V and J ends lost 5 bases and 2 bases, in that order; junction bases with no gene match: 4. The DNA for the CDR3 is TGTGCCAGCAGCCCTAGACTAGCGGGGGGGCAAGAGACCCAGTACTTC. Translated: CASSPRLAGGQETQYF. The full variable domain, completed using reference TRBV7-3 and TRBJ2-5, is GAGVSQTPSNKVTEKGKYVELRCDPISGHTALYWYRQSLGQGPEFLIYFQGTGAADDSGLPNDRFFAVRPEGSVSTLKIQRTERGDSAVYLCASSPRLAGGQETQYFGPGTRLLVL.

V gene TRBV2 combines with J gene TRBJ1-1; 7 bases are a match to TRBD1. Trimming removed 4 bases from V and 1 base from J; junction bases left unmatched: 9. The length of the CDR3 is 16 residues. The germline V gene has CDR1 SNHLY and CDR2 FYNNEI. Here the CDR3 reads CASSVPTGRENTEAFF. CDR3 in DNA: TGTGCCAGCAGTGTCCCGACAGGGAGGGAGAACACTGAAGCTTTCTTT.

This clone was found once. The V and J genes are TRBV27 and TRBJ2-4, with 8 bases aligning to TRBD1. Trimming removed 3 bases from V and 3 bases from J; junction bases left unmatched: 13. Germline V gene lookup returns CDR1 MNHEY and CDR2 SMNVEV (reference sequence). The CDR3 length is 18 residues. The CDR3 is CASSFRGRSGLGKNIQYF. The CDR3 DNA follows: TGTGCCAGCAGTTTCAGGGGGCGCAGTGGTTTAGGCAAAAACATTCAGTACTTC.

The chain links TRBV9 to TRBJ1-3; 7 bases map to TRBD1. The germline CDR1 and CDR2 sequences are SGDLS and YYNGEE. The trim removed 3 bases at V and 5 bases at J, leaving 5 bases unmatched. CDR3 length equals 14 residues. This CDR3 is CASSDRDSRNTIYF. In DNA form, the CDR3 reads TGTGCCAGCAGCGACCGGGACAGTAGAAACACCATATATTTT.

V is TRBV5-6 and J is TRBJ2-7; 9 positions match TRBD1. The V segment lost 1 base and the J segment 0 bases; nucleotides outside the gene matches: 11. Germline values: CDR1 SGHDT, CDR2 YYEEEE. The CDR3 runs 18 residues. The CDR3 protein is CASSLLRDRAVNSYEQYF. DNA of the CDR3: TGTGCCAGCAGCTTGCTCCGGGACAGGGCCGTCAACTCCTACGAGCAGTACTTC. Together with reference TRBV5-6 and TRBJ2-7, the CDR3 gives the full variable domain: DAGVTQSPTHLIKTRGQQVTLRCSPKSGHDTVSWYQQALGQGPQFIFQYYEEEERQRGNFPDRFSGHQFPNYSSELNVNALLLGDSALYLCASSLLRDRAVNSYEQYFGPGTRLTVT.

This clone was seen once. The rearrangement uses TRBV11-2 and TRBJ2-3; D gene ambiguous. This CDR3 spans 13 amino acids. CDR1 is SGHAT, CDR2 FQNNGV, per germline. Trimming took off 5 bases at V and 2 bases at J, with 8 bases between the two ends. The CDR3 DNA is TGTGCCAGCAGCAGACCTTACACAGATACGCAGTATTTT. The encoded protein is CASSRPYTDTQYF.

To note about this clone: Sequence at one end of the junction differs from germline and may be a read error. CDR3 sequence reads: CASGLLADTDTQYF. The CDR3 DNA sequence: TGCGCCAGCGGCTTACTAGCGGACACAGATACGCAGTATTTT. The chain employs TRBV5-1 and TRBJ2-3; 8 bases align to TRBD2. Germline lookup yields CDR1 SGHRS and CDR2 YFSETQ. CDR3 length: 14 residues.

This clone was counted only a few times. The rearrangement uses TRBV6-6 and TRBJ2-7; D not certain. CDR1 is MNHNY, CDR2 SVGAGI, per germline (reference sequence). This CDR3 contains 11 residues. Trimming pared 5 bases from V and 5 bases from J, leaving 7 bases between. The CDR3 region has the DNA TGTGCCAGCAGTCTTTTAAACGAGCAGTACTTC. Translating gives CASSLLNEQYF.

The V and J genes are TRBV28 and TRBJ1-4; no firm D call. V was shortened by 3 bases and J by 0 bases, with 8 bases between the two germline ends. The CDR3 totals 15 residues. Per germline, CDR1 MDHEN and CDR2 SYDVKM. DNA of the CDR3: TGTGCCAGCAGTTTCAGCCCTGCAACTAATGAAAAACTGTTTTTT. Translating it yields CASSFSPATNEKLFF.

The V call is TRBV7-6, the J call TRBJ2-7; 8 nucleotides match TRBD1. The V gene's germline CDR1 is SGHVS and CDR2 FNYEAQ. The trim removed 5 bases at V and 4 bases at J, leaving 7 bases unmatched. This CDR3 spans 14 amino acids. The CDR3 coding sequence is TGTGCCAGCAGCAGCGGACAGGGTATATACGAGCAGTACTTC. Translation gives CASSSGQGIYEQYF.

The chain is built from TRBV12-5 and TRBJ2-5; TRBD2 might be the D (5 bases). This CDR3 is 16 amino acids long. Germline V CDR1 and CDR2: LGHNT, FRNRAP. The ends were cut back, 5 bases at V and 1 base at J, with 17 bases in the middle. The CDR3 DNA sequence: TGTGCTAGTGGTCAGGACTGGGCCTCGCCCCAAGAGACCCAGTACTTC. Translation: CASGQDWASPQETQYF.